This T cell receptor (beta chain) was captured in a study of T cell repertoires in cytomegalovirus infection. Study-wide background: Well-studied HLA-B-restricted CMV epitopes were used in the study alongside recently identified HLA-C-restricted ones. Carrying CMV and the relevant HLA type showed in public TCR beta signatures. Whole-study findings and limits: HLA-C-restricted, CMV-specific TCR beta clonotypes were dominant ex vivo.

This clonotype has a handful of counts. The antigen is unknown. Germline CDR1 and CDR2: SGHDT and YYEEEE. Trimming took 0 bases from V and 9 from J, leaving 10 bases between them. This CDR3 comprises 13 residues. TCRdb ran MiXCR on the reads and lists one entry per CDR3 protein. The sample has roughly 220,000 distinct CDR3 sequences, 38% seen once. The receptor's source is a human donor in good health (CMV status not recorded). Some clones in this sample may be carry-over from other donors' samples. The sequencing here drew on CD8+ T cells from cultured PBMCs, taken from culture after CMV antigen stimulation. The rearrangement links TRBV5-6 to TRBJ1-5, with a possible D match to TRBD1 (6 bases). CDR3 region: CASSLGTASPQHF. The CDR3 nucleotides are TGTGCCAGCAGCTTGGGGACAGCTTCGCCCCAGCATTTT. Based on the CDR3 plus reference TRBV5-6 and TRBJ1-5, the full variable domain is DAGVTQSPTHLIKTRGQQVTLRCSPKSGHDTVSWYQQALGQGPQFIFQYYEEEERQRGNFPDRFSGHQFPNYSSELNVNALLLGDSALYLCASSLGTASPQHFGDGTRLSIL.